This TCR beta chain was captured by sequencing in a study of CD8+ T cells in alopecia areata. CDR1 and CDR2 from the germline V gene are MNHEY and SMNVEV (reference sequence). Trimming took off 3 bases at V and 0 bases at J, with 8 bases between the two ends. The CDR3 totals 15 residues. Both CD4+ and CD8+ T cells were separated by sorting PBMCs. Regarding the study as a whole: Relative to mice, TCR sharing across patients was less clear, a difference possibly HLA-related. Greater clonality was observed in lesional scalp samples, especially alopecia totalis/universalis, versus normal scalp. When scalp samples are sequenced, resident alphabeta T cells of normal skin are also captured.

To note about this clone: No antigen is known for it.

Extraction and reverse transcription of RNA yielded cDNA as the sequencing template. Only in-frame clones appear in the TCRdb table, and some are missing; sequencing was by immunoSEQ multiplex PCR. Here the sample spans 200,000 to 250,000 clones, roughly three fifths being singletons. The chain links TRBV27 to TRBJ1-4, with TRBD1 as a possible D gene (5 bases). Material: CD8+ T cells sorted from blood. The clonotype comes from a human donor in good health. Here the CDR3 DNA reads TGTGCCAGCAGTTTTTCGACAGCAACTAATGAAAAACTGTTTTTT. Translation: CASSFSTATNEKLFF.